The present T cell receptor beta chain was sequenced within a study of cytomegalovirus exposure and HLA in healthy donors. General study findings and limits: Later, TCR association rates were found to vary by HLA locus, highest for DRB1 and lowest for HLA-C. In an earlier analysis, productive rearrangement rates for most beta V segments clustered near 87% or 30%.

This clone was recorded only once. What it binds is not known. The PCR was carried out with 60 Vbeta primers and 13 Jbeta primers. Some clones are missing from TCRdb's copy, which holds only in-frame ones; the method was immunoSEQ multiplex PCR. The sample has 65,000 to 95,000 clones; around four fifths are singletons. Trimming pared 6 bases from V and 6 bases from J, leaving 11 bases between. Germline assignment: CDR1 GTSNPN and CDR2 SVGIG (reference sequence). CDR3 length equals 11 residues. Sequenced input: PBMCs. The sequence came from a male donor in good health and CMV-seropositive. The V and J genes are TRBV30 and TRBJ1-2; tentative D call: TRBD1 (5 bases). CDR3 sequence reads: CACHRFHGYTF. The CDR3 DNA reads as TGTGCCTGCCACAGGTTCCATGGCTACACCTTC.